A single sample is the source of the 19 T cell receptor beta chains below, sequenced in a study of T cells after yellow fever vaccination. One entry per CDR3 protein results from TCRdb running MiXCR on the 5' RACE reads. The table lists about 340,000 distinct CDR3 sequences, about 9.5% of them singletons, with 15% to 20% in the top ten. The sequences come from PBMCs, collected on the day of the first yellow fever vaccination. All receptors derive from a man aged 18-30 years who received the YFV17D yellow fever vaccine.

This clonotype was seen many times. The V and J genes are TRBV29-1 and TRBJ1-1; 9 nucleotides match TRBD1. The V segment lost 3 bases and the J segment 0 bases; nucleotides outside the gene matches: 11. Germline V lookup: CDR1 SQVTM, CDR2 ANQGSEA. The CDR3 has 17 amino acids. The CDR3 region has the DNA TGCAGCGTTGAGGACGTCCGGGACAGGGCCGTGAACACTGAAGCTTTCTTT. Residues: CSVEDVRDRAVNTEAFF.

This clonotype appeared many times. The chain links TRBV5-4 to TRBJ2-3, with D possibly matching TRBD2 (5 bases). V dropped 4 bases and J dropped 0 bases, with 9 bases sitting between them. The germline V gene has CDR1 SGHNT and CDR2 YYREEE (reference sequence). This CDR3 is 14 amino acids long. DNA for the CDR3: TGTGCCAGCAGCCGGGCGGGCAGCACAGATACGCAGTATTTT. Residues: CASSRAGSTDTQYF.

This clonotype turned up a few times. The chain uses TRBV4-1 and TRBJ2-6; D tentatively reads TRBD1 or TRBD2 (5 bases each). Trimming took 0 bases from V and 0 from J, leaving 15 bases between them. Germline V gene data show CDR1 as MGHRA and CDR2 as YSYEKL. The CDR3 totals 19 residues. The CDR3 nucleotides read TGCGCCAGCAGCCAAGACGGGAAGGCAGGGAGCTCTGGGGCCAACGTCCTGACTTTC. Encoded protein: CASSQDGKAGSSGANVLTF.

The chain employs TRBV5-5 and TRBJ2-4; no definite D call. The V end lost 4 bases, the J end lost 0 bases, and 14 bases lay between the germline ends. Germline lookup yields CDR1 SGHKS and CDR2 YYEKEE (reference sequence). This CDR3 has 16 amino acids. CDR3 protein: CASSPTVTLAKNIQYF. The CDR3 DNA reads TGTGCCAGCAGCCCAACAGTAACGCTAGCCAAAAACATTCAGTACTTC.

The chain carries TRBV7-9 and TRBJ2-5, with D perhaps matching TRBD1 or TRBD2 (6 bases each). The assigned J gene may be wrong: the sequence end matches TRBJ2-1 better. The CDR3 totals 14 residues. Germline CDR1 reads SEHNR; CDR2 reads FQNEAQ (reference sequence). CDR3 amino acids: CASSLGGRGGTQFF. The CDR3 DNA is TGTGCCAGCAGCTTAGGCGGGCGAGGGGGGACCCAGTTCTTC.

This clonotype was seen a handful of times. This chain joins TRBV6-2 or TRBV6-3 and TRBJ1-5; D gene uncertain. Germline V CDR1 and CDR2: MNHEY, SVGEGT. The CDR3 extends over 14 amino acids. Trimming took 2 bases from V and 3 from J, leaving 8 bases between them. The DNA for the CDR3 is TGTGCCAGCAGTTACGTTACAGTCAATCAGCCCCAGCATTTT. Protein product: CASSYVTVNQPQHF.

This clonotype was seen repeatedly, ten times or more. The chain combines TRBV7-9 with TRBJ2-1; no clear D gene. Germline V gives CDR1 SEHNR, CDR2 FQNEAQ (reference sequence). V was shortened by 5 bases and J by 7 bases, with 9 bases between the two germline ends. CDR3 length: 12 residues. CDR3 bases: TGTGCCAGCAGCACTACTAAAAATGAGCAGTTCTTC. This sequence encodes CASSTTKNEQFF.

In its sample, this clonotype was seen a few times. The chain recombines TRBV19 with TRBJ2-2; tentatively, D is TRBD1 or TRBD2 (5 bases each). Germline V gene sequence: CDR1 LNHDA, CDR2 SQIVND (reference sequence). V lost 10 bases and J 6 bases, leaving 18 bases between the germline ends. The CDR3 sequence is 14 residues long. CDR3 residues: CATAFGTGPGELFF. CDR3 DNA: TGTGCCACGGCCTTTGGGACGGGCCCCGGGGAGCTGTTTTTT.

V usage is TRBV7-2 and J usage is TRBJ1-1, with 11 bases lining up with TRBD1. The V gene's germline CDR1 is SGHTA and CDR2 FQGNSA. V shed 4 bases, J shed 4 bases, and the junction held 5 bases outside the gene matches. CDR3 length: 15 amino acids. The chain's CDR3 is CASSWTGGRRTEAFF. For the CDR3, the DNA is TGTGCCAGCAGCTGGACAGGGGGCCGGCGCACTGAAGCTTTCTTT.

This clonotype was detected a few times. This rearrangement joins TRBV7-2 to TRBJ1-2, with TRBD1 identical over 9 bases. The CDR3 has 17 residues. Losses at the gene ends were 4 bases for V and 4 bases for J; bases not matched to a gene: 13. Per germline, CDR1 SGHTA and CDR2 FQGNSA. This CDR3 reads CASSSQTGGGLAYGYTF. The DNA for the CDR3 is TGTGCCAGCAGCTCCCAGACAGGGGGAGGGTTGGCCTATGGCTACACCTTC.

This CDR3 is CATSGGNSYNEQFF. The CDR3, as DNA: TGCGCCACCTCGGGGGGGAACTCCTACAATGAGCAGTTCTTC. The V and J genes are TRBV5-1 and TRBJ2-1, with 8 bases that match TRBD2. V was pared by 9 bases and J by 0 bases, with 5 bases of the junction left unmatched. Germline CDR1 SGHRS, CDR2 YFSETQ. The CDR3 runs to 14 residues.

The chain employs TRBV20-1 and TRBJ2-7; D is unclear. Trimming shortened V by 4 bases and J by 0 bases, and 10 bases separated the two germline ends. Germline CDR1 reads DFQATT; CDR2 reads SNEGSKA (reference sequence). The CDR3 is made up of 13 amino acids. The CDR3 sequence: CSAKDQSSYEQYV. CDR3 sequence (DNA): TGCAGTGCTAAGGACCAGAGCTCCTACGAGCAGTACGTC.

This clonotype appeared a few times. This sequence joins TRBV6-2 or TRBV6-3 and TRBJ1-1; D perhaps matches TRBD1 (5 bases). Germline CDR1 MNHEY, CDR2 SVGEGT. The CDR3 consists of 12 residues. The CDR3, as DNA: TGTGGCGCGGGACGAGGGAACACTGAAGCTTTCTTT. This sequence encodes CGAGRGNTEAFF.

This clonotype was recorded a few times. The chain uses TRBV5-1 and TRBJ1-1; D is undetermined. The V and J ends lost 1 base and 1 base respectively, with 14 bases between them. The CDR3 has 16 residues. CDR1 SGHRS and CDR2 YFSETQ come from the germline V gene. CDR3 DNA: TGCGCCAGCAGCTTGTTCTGGCAGCCCTCGAACACTGAAGCTTTCTTT. It encodes CASSLFWQPSNTEAFF.

DNA for the CDR3: TGTGCCAGCAGCCCCCGGCGGGGGGGGCTGTATTACGAGCAGTACTTC. It yields the protein CASSPRRGGLYYEQYF. The chain carries TRBV7-2 and TRBJ2-7, with 9 bases lining up with TRBD2. This CDR3 contains 16 residues. Germline CDR1 is SGHTA and CDR2 is FQGNSA. The V and J ends lost 5 bases and 4 bases, in that order; junction bases with no gene match: 12.

V and J are TRBV9 and TRBJ2-3; 7 positions match TRBD1. V was pared by 0 bases and J by 5 bases, with 6 bases of the junction left unmatched. The CDR3 length is 15 residues. Germline CDR1 reads SGDLS; CDR2 reads YYNGEE. CDR3 coding DNA: TGTGCCAGCAGCGTAGATGAGGGGGCAGGAGATACGCAGTATTTT. This codes for CASSVDEGAGDTQYF. The whole variable domain, filled in from reference TRBV9 and TRBJ2-3, reads DSGVTQTPKHLITATGQRVTLRCSPRSGDLSVYWYQQSLDQGLQFLIQYYNGEERAKGNILERFSAQQFPDLHSELNLSSLELGDSALYFCASSVDEGAGDTQYFGPGTRLTVL.

With regard to this clonotype: A much larger clone is a single base away; this may be a read error. The rearrangement links TRBV10-3 to TRBJ2-2; a weak D match, TRBD1 (7 bases). The CDR3 has 11 amino acids. Germline lookup yields CDR1 ENHRY and CDR2 SYGVKD. V shed 10 bases and J shed 10 bases, with 13 bases lying between them. CDR3 sequence: CATRGVVELFF. CDR3 sequence (DNA): TGTGCCACCAGGGGGGTCGTGGAGCTGTTTTTT.

This clonotype was observed a handful of times. This chain connects TRBV29-1 to TRBJ2-5; either TRBD1 or TRBD2 may fit D (5 bases each). The germline CDR1 and CDR2 sequences are SQVTM and ANQGSEA. V lost 6 bases and J lost 5, with 13 bases in between. The CDR3 extends over 12 amino acids. CDR3 bases: TGCAGCGTGGAACCGGGACGCGAGACCCAGTACTTC. This translates into CSVEPGRETQYF.

This clonotype was observed a handful of times. This chain connects TRBV23-1 to TRBJ2-3; D is unclear. TRBV23-1 is noted as an ORF with a role that remains uncertain. V was shortened by 11 bases and J by 3 bases, with 9 bases between the two germline ends. This CDR3 is built from 11 residues. DNA for the CDR3: TGCGCCCCCATAGGAACAGATACGCAGTATTTT. Residues: CAPIGTDTQYF.